The rows below give T cell receptor beta chains drawn from one sample of a study of control samples from healthy donors and cancer patients. Here immunoSEQ multiplex PCR was the method, and the copy in TCRdb shows in-frame clones only, minus some. This table has roughly 130,000 clones, about 88% appearing once. Sequenced sample: blood. The receptors shown here come from a man aged 50 to 59 in good health. CDR3s include the opening cysteine and the closing phenylalanine or tryptophan. The D gene is left open where the match is weak. Size is stated for part of the rows, as once, few or many counts, or as a class when the clone is expanded.

J gene: TRBJ2-2; clone size: .; D gene: TRBD2; V gene: TRBV9; CDR3 protein: CASSPATSGGPRVTGELFF; CDR3 DNA: TGTGCCAGCTCTCCCGCGACTAGCGGGGGGCCGCGGGTCACCGGGGAGCTGTTTTTT
J gene: TRBJ2-7; clone size: once; D gene: .; V gene: TRBV5-4; CDR3 protein: CASSPDWGVYEQYF; CDR3 DNA: TGTGCCAGCAGCCCTGACTGGGGTGTCTACGAGCAGTACTTC
J gene: TRBJ1-5; clone size: few; D gene: .; V gene: TRBV12-3/TRBV12-4; CDR3 protein: CASGAEFQPQHF; CDR3 DNA: TGTGCCAGCGGCGCGGAGTTTCAGCCCCAGCATTTT
J gene: TRBJ2-2; clone size: .; D gene: .; V gene: TRBV27; CDR3 protein: CASSWAGAGELFF; CDR3 DNA: TGTGCCAGCAGTTGGGCAGGTGCCGGGGAGCTGTTTTTT
J gene: TRBJ2-3; clone size: .; D gene: .; V gene: TRBV18; CDR3 protein: CASSRGGYSTDTQYF; CDR3 DNA: TGTGCCAGCTCACGTGGGGGCTATAGCACAGATACGCAGTATTTT
J gene: TRBJ1-1; clone size: .; D gene: .; V gene: TRBV28; CDR3 protein: CASSLWGAEAFF; CDR3 DNA: TGTGCCAGCAGTTTATGGGGGGCTGAAGCTTTCTTT
J gene: TRBJ2-5; clone size: .; D gene: .; V gene: TRBV11-1; CDR3 protein: CASSLVVAGGETQYF; CDR3 DNA: TGTGCCAGCAGCTTAGTAGTGGCAGGAGGGGAGACCCAGTACTTC
J gene: TRBJ2-7; clone size: once; D gene: TRBD1; V gene: TRBV6-6; CDR3 protein: CASSPTGTGTYEQYF; CDR3 DNA: TGTGCCAGCAGTCCTACCGGGACAGGAACCTACGAGCAGTACTTC
J gene: TRBJ2-2; clone size: .; D gene: TRBD2; V gene: TRBV2; CDR3 protein: CASRPLGAGSSSRGTGELFF; CDR3 DNA: TGTGCCAGCAGGCCCTTAGGAGCGGGGTCCTCCTCGAGGGGCACCGGGGAGCTGTTTTTT
J gene: TRBJ1-4; clone size: once; D gene: .; V gene: TRBV19; CDR3 protein: CASAQPGSLNEKLFF; CDR3 DNA: TGTGCCAGTGCCCAACCGGGTAGCCTTAATGAAAAACTGTTTTTT
J gene: TRBJ1-6; clone size: once; D gene: .; V gene: TRBV27; CDR3 protein: CASRDSNSPLHF; CDR3 DNA: TGTGCCAGCAGGGACAGTAATTCACCCCTCCACTTT
J gene: TRBJ2-7; clone size: .; D gene: TRBD1; V gene: TRBV10-3; CDR3 protein: CAIRGQGRHEQYF; CDR3 DNA: TGTGCCATCAGGGGACAGGGTCGCCACGAGCAGTACTTC
J gene: TRBJ1-3; clone size: .; D gene: .; V gene: TRBV5-1; CDR3 protein: CASSLGSAGNTIYF; CDR3 DNA: TGCGCCAGCAGCTTAGGGTCAGCTGGAAACACCATATATTTT
J gene: TRBJ2-1; clone size: .; D gene: TRBD1; V gene: TRBV5-1; CDR3 protein: CASSQGQNYNEQFF; CDR3 DNA: TGCGCCAGCAGCCAGGGACAGAACTACAATGAGCAGTTCTTC
J gene: TRBJ2-2; clone size: .; D gene: TRBD2; V gene: TRBV10-1; CDR3 protein: CASSSGGPDTGELFF; CDR3 DNA: TGCGCCAGCAGCTCGGGGGGGCCGGACACCGGGGAGCTGTTTTTT
J gene: TRBJ1-1; clone size: .; D gene: .; V gene: TRBV2; CDR3 protein: CASSDARDWNTEAFF; CDR3 DNA: TGTGCCAGCAGTGACGCCCGGGATTGGAACACTGAAGCTTTCTTT
J gene: TRBJ2-2; clone size: .; D gene: .; V gene: TRBV5-4; CDR3 protein: CASSFQVNTGELFF; CDR3 DNA: TGTGCCAGCAGCTTCCAGGTGAACACCGGGGAGCTGTTTTTT
J gene: TRBJ2-2; clone size: .; D gene: .; V gene: TRBV7-7; CDR3 protein: CASSPTGKSTGELFF; CDR3 DNA: TGTGCTAGCAGCCCAACGGGGAAGAGCACCGGGGAGCTGTTTTTT
J gene: TRBJ1-1; clone size: .; D gene: .; V gene: TRBV6-5; CDR3 protein: CASITTKGGNTEAFF; CDR3 DNA: TGTGCCAGCATAACCACCAAGGGTGGGAACACTGAAGCTTTCTTT
J gene: TRBJ2-1; clone size: .; D gene: .; V gene: TRBV24-1; CDR3 protein: CATSSGTHPDNEQFF; CDR3 DNA: TGTGCCACCAGTTCGGGGACCCACCCCGACAATGAGCAGTTCTTC
J gene: TRBJ1-1; clone size: .; D gene: .; V gene: TRBV30; CDR3 protein: CAWRMGRNTEAFF; CDR3 DNA: TGTGCCTGGAGGATGGGACGGAACACTGAAGCTTTCTTT
J gene: TRBJ2-2; clone size: .; D gene: TRBD1; V gene: TRBV2; CDR3 protein: CASRRTGGTGELFF; CDR3 DNA: TGTGCCAGCAGGAGGACAGGGGGCACCGGGGAGCTGTTTTTT
J gene: TRBJ2-5; clone size: .; D gene: TRBD1; V gene: TRBV5-5; CDR3 protein: CASSTTTGTAQETQYF; CDR3 DNA: TGTGCCAGCAGCACGACGACCGGGACAGCGCAAGAGACCCAGTACTTC
J gene: TRBJ2-2; clone size: .; D gene: .; V gene: TRBV10-1; CDR3 protein: CASKGSYDSGELFF; CDR3 DNA: TGCGCCAGCAAAGGGTCTTATGATTCCGGGGAGCTGTTTTTT
J gene: TRBJ2-3; clone size: .; D gene: .; V gene: TRBV19; CDR3 protein: CASSRGGLFTDTQYF; CDR3 DNA: TGTGCCAGTAGTAGGGGGGGGCTCTTCACAGATACGCAGTATTTT
J gene: TRBJ1-4; clone size: .; D gene: .; V gene: TRBV4-1; CDR3 protein: CASSQFLTGQRAEKLFF; CDR3 DNA: TGCGCCAGCAGCCAATTCTTAACGGGCCAGAGGGCTGAAAAACTGTTTTTT
J gene: TRBJ2-7; clone size: .; D gene: .; V gene: TRBV27; CDR3 protein: CASSSTLYEQYF; CDR3 DNA: TGTGCCAGCAGTTCGACCCTCTACGAGCAGTACTTC
J gene: TRBJ2-7; clone size: .; D gene: TRBD2; V gene: TRBV3-1/TRBV3-2; CDR3 protein: CASSQGGGTEEQYF; CDR3 DNA: TGTGCCAGCAGCCAGGGGGGGGGTACGGAGGAGCAGTACTTC
J gene: TRBJ2-3; clone size: .; D gene: .; V gene: TRBV29-1; CDR3 protein: CSVDLADTQYF; CDR3 DNA: TGCAGCGTGGACCTCGCAGATACGCAGTATTTT